This T cell receptor (beta chain) was recovered during a study of shared clonotypes between healthy human individuals (dated by TCRdb to between 2020 and 2021). Looking at the study overall: A few men and a couple of women, aged 18 to 49 years, made up the cohort. For each donor, three plates each were used for CD4 naive and CD4 memory, two plates were used for CD8 naive, and one plate was used for CD8 memory. The study deeply sequenced blood TCR repertoires of about 5 healthy adults to estimate repertoire size and the extent of clonotype sharing between individuals. Different laboratories and diverse techniques were used to prepare libraries and sequence TCR repertoires, to increase sequencing depth and limit assay-specific biases. Each donor's leukapheresis produced roughly between roughly 0.9 and 9 billion PBMCs.

Study-level results and caveats: Because the study included a small number of donors, the genetic and exposure-history diversity represented was limited. Based on pairwise subsampling, the degree of clonotype sharing among donors was expected to be affected by sequencing depth. Compared with non-shared clonotypes, clonotypes shared by all four sorted-subset donors had higher generation probabilities. Naive subsets generally had larger estimated clonotype richness than memory subsets did. When several donors were compared, the shared fraction of clonotypes was approximately 5% for naive CD4, 3% to 4% for naive CD8, 2.3% for memory CD4, and 0.3% to 0.5% for memory CD8. Rarefaction of sorted-subset datasets indicated incomplete sequencing despite the large sequencing depth. Sampling was restricted to blood, and TCR repertoires in tissues likely differ from the TCR repertoires found in blood.

Using the deep immunoSEQ assay, multiplex PCR amplified TCR CDR3 regions from genomic DNA. Extracted genomic DNA from each cell subset was distributed evenly across all wells of several immunoSEQ 96-well plates, and each plate was treated as a replicate. For sorted subsets, each replicate PCR was loaded with approximately 0.2 ug genomic DNA, equivalent to 30,000 to 35,000 T cell genomes. Purified libraries were measured with a Qubit 3.0 fluorometer, size-checked on a Bioanalyzer 2100, and measured again with the KAPA Library Quantification kit. Every immunoSEQ 96-well plate was sequenced on a separate single-read 150-cycle Illumina NextSeq 550 flow cell. As for how the authors treated the data: Because the immunoSEQ output included only junctional sequences and no quality scores, the filtering could not be the same as the filtering used for full-length reads. Sequences were annotated with PyIR, a Python wrapper for IgBLAST v1.9, and V/J genes and CDR3 were assigned using IMGT germline references. Any read was removed if the V/J assignment was weak (E-value above 1e-6), the CDR3 was missing, or the read contained stop codons, out-of-frame junctions, or ambiguous translated residues. A V3J clonotype was defined by an identical inferred V gene, J gene, and CDR3 amino acid sequence. Percentage overlap between repertoires was calculated by dividing the number of shared unique clonotypes by the size of the smaller repertoire. RTK rarefaction, the Chao1 estimator, and Recon v2.1 estimates of unobserved clonotypes were used to assess repertoire richness. Generation probabilities for all TCRbeta clonotypes obtained by the gDNA method from a handful of donors were computed using OLGA. The table comes from immuneACCESS by way of TCRdb, which keeps in-frame sequences with V and J called. Part of the clones is missing from these tables; in studies checked, under half for an unresolved V gene and the rest for unknown reasons. That table gives V, J and clone size, and the DNA gave D and trimming. For this sample the table gives under 1,100,000 clones, of which around 78% were detected only once. The top ten constitute 0.6% to 0.75% of the sample.

Donors were healthy HIV-negative adults with no recently reported acute infections or vaccinations. Only Caucasian adults living in Nashville, Tennessee, USA were represented among the donors. CD4+ T cells were enriched through magnetic negative selection, after which naive cells were positively selected on CD45RA and the remaining negative fraction served as the memory subset. After blood collection by leukapheresis, PBMCs were isolated using Ficoll-Histopaque density gradient centrifugation and then cryopreserved in the vapor phase of liquid nitrogen. Purity and quantity of every magnetically sorted T cell population were checked by analytical flow cytometry. Each sorted fraction had its genomic DNA isolated and then quantified by UV absorbance on a Nanodrop 2000c. Comment on this clone: Its antigen remains unidentified. The record has no base qualities; no much larger clone is one base away.

The clonotype comes from a man between 18 and 35 years old in good health. Some clones in this sample may be carry-over from other donors' samples. The sample was memory CD4+ T cells from PBMCs. Per the publication, the cell subset or site label means: CD45RA-negative fraction.

The CDR3 loop reads CASAGGGSNIQYF. The nucleotides are TGTGCCAGCGCCGGCGGGGGGTCAAACATTCAGTACTTC. The chain is made from TRBV7-2 and TRBJ2-4, and 8 bases in between align with TRBD2. There are 13 amino acids in the CDR3, from cysteine to phenylalanine inclusive. This entry keeps only the CDR3 DNA: 39 bases, framed from base 1. V trim: 8 bases; J trim: 6 bases; unmatched bases: 6. The CDR1 and CDR2 encoded by the germline V gene are SGHTA and FQGNSA. The full variable domain, completed from the reference TRBV7-2 and TRBJ2-4 proteins outside the CDR3, reads GAGVSQSPSNKVTEKGKDVELRCDPISGHTALYWYRQSLGQGLEFLIYFQGNSAPDKSGLPSDRFSAERTGGSVSTLTIQRTQQEDSAVYLCASAGGGSNIQYFGAGTRLSVL.